These 24 T cell receptor beta chains were sequenced from one sample in a study of a mutant IDH1 vaccine in newly diagnosed glioma. Time point: week 11, during vaccination. Topical imiquimod accompanied each vaccine dose, which consisted of 300 ug of mutant IDH1 20-mer peptide. Their recognized antigens are unknown. The method was immunoSEQ multiplex PCR; TCRdb's version includes in-frame clones alone and lacks a portion of them. Of 95,000 to 120,000 clones listed, about 90% are singletons. Sequenced here: PBMCs, sampled from a glioma patient whose treatment included an IDH1 peptide vaccine. The receptor source for this set is a woman aged 45-60 years with glioma.

This chain links TRBV7-9 with TRBJ2-1; D call uncertain. The CDR3 is 13 residues long. V was shortened by 1 base and J by 7 bases, with 8 bases between the two germline ends. The germline CDR1 and CDR2 sequences are SEHNR and FQNEAQ (reference sequence). The CDR3 spells CASSLGLGNEQFF. In DNA form, the CDR3 reads TGTGCCAGCAGCTTAGGTTTGGGGAATGAGCAGTTCTTC.

CDR3 nucleotides: TGTGCCAGCAGCTCGAGGTACAATGAGCAGTTCTTC. Translating gives CASSSRYNEQFF. The V gene is TRBV5-5, the J gene TRBJ2-1; no reliable D call. Trimming cost V 3 bases and J 4 bases, with 5 bases left between them. Germline V gives CDR1 SGHKS, CDR2 YYEKEE (reference sequence). The CDR3 runs to 12 residues.

This clone was observed once. The J gene is TRBJ1-1, the V gene TRBV19; 11 nucleotides match TRBD1. The CDR3 runs to 16 residues. Germline CDR1 and CDR2: LNHDA and SQIVND (reference sequence). Trimming cost V 7 bases and J 3 bases; bases outside gene matches: 10. The CDR3 loop is CASTKGQGAMDTEAFF. In DNA, the CDR3 is TGTGCCAGTACTAAAGGACAGGGGGCAATGGACACTGAAGCTTTCTTT.

The chain has TRBV19 and TRBJ2-3; 11 bases are shared with TRBD2. The CDR3 totals 18 residues. Germline CDR1 LNHDA, CDR2 SQIVND (reference sequence). V shed 11 bases, J shed 4 bases, and the junction held 20 bases outside the gene matches. The CDR3 bases are TGTGCCGGAAGAACCGAATCTTTAGCGGGAGGGTGGTCAGATACGCAGTATTTT. Amino acids: CAGRTESLAGGWSDTQYF.

The gene calls are TRBV6-5 and TRBJ2-3; D uncertain. With 0 bases removed from V and 4 bases from J, the gap between germline ends came to 8 bases. Germline-derived CDR1 and CDR2 are MNHEY and SVGAGI. The CDR3 has 14 amino acids. CDR3 region: CASSYSGPADTQYF. In DNA form, the CDR3 reads TGTGCCAGCAGTTACTCAGGGCCCGCAGATACGCAGTATTTT.

The rearrangement joins TRBV11-2 to TRBJ1-1; 7 nucleotides align to TRBD1. Looked up from germline, CDR1 is SGHAT and CDR2 is FQNNGV. Trimming took 4 bases from V and 2 from J; bases not matched to a gene: 4. The CDR3 spans 14 residues. The CDR3: CASSSDRDNTEAFF. The CDR3 region has the DNA TGTGCCAGCAGCTCAGACAGGGACAACACTGAAGCTTTCTTT.

V gene TRBV19 combines with J gene TRBJ1-6; D not resolved. CDR1 is LNHDA and CDR2 is SQIVND in the germline V gene (reference sequence). The CDR3 is made up of 14 amino acids. V was cut by 0 bases and J by 6 bases, with 6 bases left in between. The DNA for the CDR3 is TGTGCCAGTAGTATAGATCAACTTAATTCACCCCTCCACTTT. Protein product: CASSIDQLNSPLHF.

The chain couples TRBV7-2 to TRBJ1-3; 7 positions agree with TRBD1. The trim removed 1 base at V and 3 bases at J, leaving 3 bases unmatched. Germline V gene data show CDR1 as SGHTA and CDR2 as FQGNSA. This CDR3 is 15 amino acids long. CDR3 sequence: CASSLEGALGNTIYF. The CDR3, as DNA: TGTGCCAGCAGCTTAGAGGGGGCGCTTGGAAACACCATATATTTT.

The V call is TRBV5-4, the J call TRBJ2-7; 8 nucleotides agree with TRBD2. The CDR3 has 13 residues. Germline-derived CDR1 and CDR2 are SGHNT and YYREEE (reference sequence). J was trimmed by 6 bases and V by 4 bases; bases with no gene match: 6. The CDR3 sequence: CASSPGLESEQYF. Here the CDR3 DNA reads TGTGCCAGCAGCCCGGGACTAGAATCCGAGCAGTACTTC. Filled out from reference TRBV5-4 and TRBJ2-7, the complete variable domain reads ETGVTQSPTHLIKTRGQQVTLRCSSQSGHNTVSWYQQALGQGPQFIFQYYREEENGRGNFPPRFSGLQFPNYSSELNVNALELDDSALYLCASSPGLESEQYFGPGTRLTVT.

This clone has only one observation. J is TRBJ2-6 and V is TRBV28; D is uncertain. The CDR3 runs to 13 residues. V lost 7 bases and J 4 bases, leaving 8 bases between the germline ends. Germline lookup yields CDR1 MDHEN and CDR2 SYDVKM. The CDR3: CASTPFGANVLTF. In DNA form, the CDR3 reads TGTGCCAGCACCCCCTTCGGGGCCAACGTCCTGACTTTC.

The genes are TRBV5-6 and TRBJ1-6; 7 bases are shared with TRBD1. This CDR3 region has 15 residues. Losses at the gene ends were 3 bases for V and 2 bases for J; bases not matched to a gene: 2. Per the germline V gene, CDR1 is SGHDT and CDR2 is YYEEEE. The CDR3 nucleotides read TGTGCCAGCAGCTATGGGACAGCCTATAATTCACCCCTCCACTTT. Translating it yields CASSYGTAYNSPLHF.

The rearrangement links TRBV5-4 to TRBJ2-5; D remains unclear. CDR1 SGHNT and CDR2 YYREEE come from the germline V gene (reference sequence). The CDR3 is 13 residues long. V was cut by 0 bases and J by 2 bases, with 5 bases left in between. CDR3 residues: CASSLGEQETQYF. CDR3 coding DNA: TGTGCCAGCAGCTTGGGGGAACAAGAGACCCAGTACTTC.

The J gene is TRBJ2-5, the V gene TRBV19, with D maybe TRBD2 (7 bases). Germline V gives CDR1 LNHDA, CDR2 SQIVND (reference sequence). CDR3 length equals 15 residues. Deletions cut 3 bases from V and 4 bases from J, with 15 bases between. CDR3 region: CASSMGGGRGETQYF. Here the CDR3 DNA reads TGTGCCAGTAGTATGGGAGGGGGGCGCGGAGAGACCCAGTACTTC.

The chain has TRBV6-1 and TRBJ2-2; 8 positions agree with TRBD1. The CDR3 has 15 residues. Germline V CDR1 and CDR2: MNHNS, SASEGT. With V trimmed by 7 bases and J by 5 bases, 9 bases remained unmatched. The CDR3 DNA is TGTGCCAGCATTTCCGGGACAGGAGAGACCGGGGAGCTGTTTTTT. As protein: CASISGTGETGELFF.

V gene TRBV29-1 combines with J gene TRBJ1-5, with 7 bases aligning to TRBD1. In germline, CDR1 is SQVTM, CDR2 ANQGSEA. There are 12 residues in the CDR3. The V gene end was trimmed by 8 bases and the J gene end by 2 bases; junction bases not matched to a gene: 3. The CDR3 here is CSTGQGNQPQHF. The CDR3 DNA is TGCAGCACCGGACAGGGCAATCAGCCCCAGCATTTT.

The V gene is TRBV5-1, the J gene TRBJ1-1; D gene uncertain. Germline V gives CDR1 SGHRS, CDR2 YFSETQ. V was cut by 4 bases and J by 0 bases, with 7 bases left in between. This CDR3 has 13 amino acids. The CDR3 is CASSVSLNTEAFF. The CDR3 DNA sequence: TGCGCCAGCAGCGTATCCTTGAACACTGAAGCTTTCTTT.

This rearrangement joins TRBV6-1 to TRBJ1-2; D gene uncertain. The CDR3 contains 13 residues. The germline gives CDR1 MNHNS, CDR2 SASEGT. V gave up 4 bases and J gave up 2 bases, with 8 bases separating them. The CDR3 DNA follows: TGTGCCAGCAGTGTACTCGAAAACTATGGCTACACCTTC. It encodes CASSVLENYGYTF.

The rearrangement links TRBV7-2 to TRBJ2-7; 8 nucleotides align to TRBD1. Germline V CDR1 and CDR2: SGHTA, FQGNSA. Trimming cost V 2 bases and J 3 bases; bases outside gene matches: 3. This CDR3 has 14 residues. The CDR3 bases are TGTGCCAGCAGCTTACGGGACAGGAGCTACGAGCAGTACTTC. This encodes CASSLRDRSYEQYF.

The rearrangement links TRBV7-9 to TRBJ1-2; D ambiguous. The CDR3 length is 14 residues. Deletions cut 5 bases from V and 2 bases from J, with 12 bases between. CDR1 and CDR2 from the germline V gene are SEHNR and FQNEAQ (reference sequence). The CDR3 coding sequence is TGTGCCAGCAGCCCCGAAGCAGACAACTATGGCTACACCTTC. This codes for CASSPEADNYGYTF.

The rearrangement links TRBV5-1 to TRBJ2-7; the match to TRBD1 covers 9 bases. V lost 1 base and J lost 3; bases outside the gene matches: 2. This CDR3 comprises 14 residues. From germline, CDR1 is SGHRS and CDR2 YFSETQ. DNA of the CDR3: TGCGCCAGCAGCTTGACAGGGGGCTTCTACGAGCAGTACTTC. Protein product: CASSLTGGFYEQYF.

This clone was found many times. This rearrangement joins TRBV9 to TRBJ1-1; 9 bases fit TRBD1. Germline loops: CDR1 SGDLS, CDR2 YYNGEE. The CDR3 has 14 residues. Trimming took 3 bases from V and 12 from J; bases not matched to a gene: 12. CDR3 sequence reads: CASSEGSGDRAPFF. The CDR3 region has the DNA TGTGCCAGCAGCGAGGGGAGCGGGGACAGGGCCCCTTTCTTT.

The J gene is TRBJ2-1, the V gene TRBV11-2; no clear D. This CDR3 spans 13 amino acids. Germline CDR1 and CDR2: SGHAT and FQNNGV. V dropped 3 bases and J dropped 7 bases, with 10 bases sitting between them. CDR3 sequence (DNA): TGTGCCAGCAGCTTGGAACTTTTAAATGAGCAGTTCTTC. It translates to CASSLELLNEQFF.

This chain links TRBV7-3 with TRBJ2-2, with 9 bases that match TRBD1. The CDR3 extends over 18 amino acids. J lost 1 base, V lost 5 bases, and 11 bases had no gene match. The germline CDR1 and CDR2 sequences are SGHTA and FQGTGA. CDR3 region: CASSPTAGTGRNTGELFF. The CDR3 coding sequence is TGTGCCAGCAGCCCCACGGCCGGGACAGGGAGGAACACCGGGGAGCTGTTTTTT.

V is TRBV6-6 and J is TRBJ2-7, with 8 positions matching TRBD1. Per the germline V gene, CDR1 is MNHNY and CDR2 is SVGAGI (reference sequence). There are 15 residues in the CDR3. Losses at the gene ends were 0 bases for V and 2 bases for J; bases not matched to a gene: 3. The chain's CDR3 is CASSYSNRGTYEQYF. The CDR3 nucleotides are TGTGCCAGCAGTTACTCTAACAGGGGGACCTACGAGCAGTACTTC.